The clone carrying this TCR beta chain was counted a few times. What it binds is not known. This sample was taken from a study of CD8+ T cells in alopecia areata. Broader study findings: An increase in clonality over normal scalp was evident in lesional scalp, especially alopecia totalis/universalis.

RNA extraction was followed by reverse transcription into cDNA, which acted as the sequencing template. Produced via immunoSEQ multiplex PCR; TCRdb's table is partial and in-frame only. The table has 200,000 to 250,000 clones, 50% to 65% seen once; the top ten hold over 0.4%. CDR3 size: 16 residues. The germline V gene has CDR1 MGHRA and CDR2 YSYEKL. V lost 3 bases and J lost 0; bases outside the gene matches: 6. The chain has TRBV4-1 and TRBJ1-1, with 8 nucleotides matching TRBD1. Here the sequenced sample was CD4+ T cells sorted from blood, taken at week 0. This receptor was obtained from a human donor with alopecia areata. The DNA for the CDR3 is TGCGCCAGCAGCCACAGACAGGGGAACTTGAACACTGAAGCTTTCTTT. Encoded protein: CASSHRQGNLNTEAFF.